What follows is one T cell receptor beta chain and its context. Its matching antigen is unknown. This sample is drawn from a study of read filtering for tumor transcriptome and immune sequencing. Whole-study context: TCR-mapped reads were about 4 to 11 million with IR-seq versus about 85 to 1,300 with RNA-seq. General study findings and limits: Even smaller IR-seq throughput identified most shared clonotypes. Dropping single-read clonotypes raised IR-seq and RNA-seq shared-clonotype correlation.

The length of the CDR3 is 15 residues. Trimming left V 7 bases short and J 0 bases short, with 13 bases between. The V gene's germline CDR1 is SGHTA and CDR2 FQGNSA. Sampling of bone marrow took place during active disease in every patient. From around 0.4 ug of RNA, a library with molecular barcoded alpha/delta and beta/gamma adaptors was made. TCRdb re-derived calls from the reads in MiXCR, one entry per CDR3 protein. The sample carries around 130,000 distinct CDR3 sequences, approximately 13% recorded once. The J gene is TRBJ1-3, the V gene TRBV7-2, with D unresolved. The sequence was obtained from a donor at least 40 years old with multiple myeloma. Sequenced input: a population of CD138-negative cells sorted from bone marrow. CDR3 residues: CASTSRAGSGNTIYF. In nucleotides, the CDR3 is TGTGCCAGCACCTCACGGGCAGGCTCTGGAAACACCATATATTTT.